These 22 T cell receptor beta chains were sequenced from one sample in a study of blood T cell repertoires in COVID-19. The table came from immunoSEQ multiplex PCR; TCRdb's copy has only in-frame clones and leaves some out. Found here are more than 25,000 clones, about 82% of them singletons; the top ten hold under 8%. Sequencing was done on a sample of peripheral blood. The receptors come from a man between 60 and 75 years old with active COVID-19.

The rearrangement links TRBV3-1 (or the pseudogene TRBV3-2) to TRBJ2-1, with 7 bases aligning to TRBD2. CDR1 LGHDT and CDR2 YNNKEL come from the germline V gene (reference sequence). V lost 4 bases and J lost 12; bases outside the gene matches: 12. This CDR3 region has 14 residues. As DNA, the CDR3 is TGTGCCAGCAGCCCCGGACTAGGCCCAGCGAGGCAGTTCTTC. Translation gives CASSPGLGPARQFF.

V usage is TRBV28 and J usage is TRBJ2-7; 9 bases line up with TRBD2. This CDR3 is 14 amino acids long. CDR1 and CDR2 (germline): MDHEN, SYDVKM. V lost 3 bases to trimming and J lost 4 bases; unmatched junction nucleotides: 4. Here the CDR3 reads CASSLSGRSYEQYF. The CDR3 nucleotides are TGTGCCAGCAGTTTGAGCGGGAGGTCGTACGAGCAGTACTTC.

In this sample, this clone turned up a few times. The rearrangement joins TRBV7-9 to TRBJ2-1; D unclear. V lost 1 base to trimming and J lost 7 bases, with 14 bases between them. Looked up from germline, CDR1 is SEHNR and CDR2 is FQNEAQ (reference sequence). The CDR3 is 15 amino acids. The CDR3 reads CASSLDGVGLNEQFF. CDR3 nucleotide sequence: TGTGCCAGCAGCTTAGATGGAGTAGGCCTGAATGAGCAGTTCTTC.

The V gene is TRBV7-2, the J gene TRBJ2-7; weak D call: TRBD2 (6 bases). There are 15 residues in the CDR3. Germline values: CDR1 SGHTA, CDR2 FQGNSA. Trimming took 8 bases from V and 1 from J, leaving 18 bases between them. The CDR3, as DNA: TGTGCCAGCCGTCCCGGAGGGGTAGGATCCTACGAGCAGTACTTC. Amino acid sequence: CASRPGGVGSYEQYF.

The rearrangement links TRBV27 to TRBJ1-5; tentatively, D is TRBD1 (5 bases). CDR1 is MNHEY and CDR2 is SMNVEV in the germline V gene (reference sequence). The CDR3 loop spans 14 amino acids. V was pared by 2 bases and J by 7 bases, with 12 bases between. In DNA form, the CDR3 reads TGTGCCAGCAGTTTAGTGGGGGGACCACAGCCCCAGCATTTT. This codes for CASSLVGGPQPQHF.

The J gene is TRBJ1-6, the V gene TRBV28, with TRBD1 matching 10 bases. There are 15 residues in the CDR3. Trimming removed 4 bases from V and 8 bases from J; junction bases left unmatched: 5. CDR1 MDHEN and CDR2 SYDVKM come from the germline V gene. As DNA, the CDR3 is TGTGCCAGCAGTTCCCCGACAGGGGGCCATTCACCCCTCCACTTT. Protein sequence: CASSSPTGGHSPLHF.

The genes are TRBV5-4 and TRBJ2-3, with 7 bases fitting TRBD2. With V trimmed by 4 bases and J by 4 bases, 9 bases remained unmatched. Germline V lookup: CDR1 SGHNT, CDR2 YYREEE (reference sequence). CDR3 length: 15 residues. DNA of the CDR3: TGTGCCAGCAGCCCCCCCGGGACTAAGGCAGATACGCAGTATTTT. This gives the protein CASSPPGTKADTQYF.

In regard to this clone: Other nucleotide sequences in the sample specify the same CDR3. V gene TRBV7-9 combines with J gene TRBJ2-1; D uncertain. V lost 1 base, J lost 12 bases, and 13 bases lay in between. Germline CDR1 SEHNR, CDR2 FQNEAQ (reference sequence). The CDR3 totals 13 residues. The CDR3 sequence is CASSLGAGFGQFF. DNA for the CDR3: TGTGCCAGCAGCTTAGGGGCTGGGTTTGGGCAGTTCTTC.

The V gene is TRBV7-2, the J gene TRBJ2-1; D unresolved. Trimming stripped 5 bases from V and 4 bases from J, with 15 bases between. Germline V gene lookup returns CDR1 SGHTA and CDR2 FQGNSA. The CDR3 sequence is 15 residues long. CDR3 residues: CASSQTSGSYNEQFF. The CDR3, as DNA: TGTGCCAGCAGCCAAACGAGTGGTAGTTACAATGAGCAGTTCTTC.

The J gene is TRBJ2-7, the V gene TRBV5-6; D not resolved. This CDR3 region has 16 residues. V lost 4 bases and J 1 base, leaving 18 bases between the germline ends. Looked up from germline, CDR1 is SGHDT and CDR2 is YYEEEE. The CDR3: CASSLLTHGLSYEQYF. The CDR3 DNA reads TGTGCCAGCAGCCTCCTCACACACGGGTTATCCTACGAGCAGTACTTC.

The CDR3, as DNA: TGTGCCAGCAGTGAACTAGCGGGACAGTTCTTC. It encodes CASSELAGQFF. The chain joins TRBV6-1 to TRBJ2-1, with 9 bases matching TRBD2. V gave up 2 bases and J gave up 13 bases; unmatched junction bases: 0. The germline CDR1 and CDR2 sequences are MNHNS and SASEGT. The CDR3 covers 11 residues.

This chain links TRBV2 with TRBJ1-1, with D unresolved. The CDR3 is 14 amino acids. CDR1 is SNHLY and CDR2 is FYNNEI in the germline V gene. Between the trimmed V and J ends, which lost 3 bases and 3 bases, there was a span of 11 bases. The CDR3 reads CASSERVGYTEAFF. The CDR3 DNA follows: TGTGCCAGCAGTGAGAGGGTCGGGTACACTGAAGCTTTCTTT.

CDR3 sequence (DNA): TGTGCTAGTGGTTTGGTACGCGGGAGCCCCGGGGAGCTGTTTTTT. This gives the protein CASGLVRGSPGELFF. The rearrangement links TRBV12-5 to TRBJ2-2; 7 bases fit TRBD2. CDR3 length: 15 amino acids. Trimming removed 0 bases from V and 6 bases from J; junction bases left unmatched: 4. CDR1 LGHNT and CDR2 FRNRAP come from the germline V gene.

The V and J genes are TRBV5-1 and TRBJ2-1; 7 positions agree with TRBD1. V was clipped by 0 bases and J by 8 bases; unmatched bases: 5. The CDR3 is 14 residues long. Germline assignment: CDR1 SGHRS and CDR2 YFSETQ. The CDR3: CASSLGRGFDEQFF. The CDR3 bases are TGCGCCAGCAGCTTGGGCAGGGGGTTCGATGAGCAGTTCTTC.

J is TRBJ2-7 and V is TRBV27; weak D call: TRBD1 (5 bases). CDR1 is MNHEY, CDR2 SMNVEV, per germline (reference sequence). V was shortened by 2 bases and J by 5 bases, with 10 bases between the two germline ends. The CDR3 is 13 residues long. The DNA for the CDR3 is TGTGCCAGCAGTTTAAGGGGTAGGGACGAGCAGTACTTC. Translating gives CASSLRGRDEQYF.

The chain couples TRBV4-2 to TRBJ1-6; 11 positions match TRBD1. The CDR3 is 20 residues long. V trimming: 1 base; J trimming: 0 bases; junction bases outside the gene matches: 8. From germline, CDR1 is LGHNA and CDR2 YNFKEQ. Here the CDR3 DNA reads TGTGCCAGCAGCCAAGGCTGGGGACAGGGGGACTTCTCCTATAATTCACCCCTCCACTTT. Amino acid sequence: CASSQGWGQGDFSYNSPLHF.

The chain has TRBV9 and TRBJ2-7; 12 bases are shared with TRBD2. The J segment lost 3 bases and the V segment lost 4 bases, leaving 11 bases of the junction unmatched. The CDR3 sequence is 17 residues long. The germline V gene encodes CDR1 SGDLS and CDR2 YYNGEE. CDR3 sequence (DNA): TGTGCCAGCAGCCCGCGGACTCTAGCGGGAGGGGTCTACGAGCAGTACTTC. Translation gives CASSPRTLAGGVYEQYF.

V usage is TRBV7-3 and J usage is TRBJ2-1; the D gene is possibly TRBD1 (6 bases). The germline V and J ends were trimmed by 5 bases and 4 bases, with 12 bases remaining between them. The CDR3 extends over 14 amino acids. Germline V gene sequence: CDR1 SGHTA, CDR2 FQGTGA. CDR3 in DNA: TGTGCCAGCAGCCCCGGACAGAGATACAATGAGCAGTTCTTC. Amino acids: CASSPGQRYNEQFF.

CDR3 amino acids: CASSYHASGINQPQHF. The CDR3, as DNA: TGTGCCAGCAGTTACCACGCTTCGGGGATTAATCAGCCCCAGCATTTT. This chain joins TRBV6-5 and TRBJ1-5; D is unclear. The CDR3 loop spans 16 amino acids. Germline V gene sequence: CDR1 MNHEY, CDR2 SVGAGI. V was cut by 2 bases and J by 4 bases, with 15 bases left in between.

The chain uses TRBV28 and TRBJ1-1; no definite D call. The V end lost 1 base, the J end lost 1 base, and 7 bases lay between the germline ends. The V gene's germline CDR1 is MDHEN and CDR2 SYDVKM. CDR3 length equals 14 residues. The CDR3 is CASSLSYRNTEAFF. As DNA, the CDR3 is TGTGCCAGCAGTTTATCGTACAGGAACACTGAAGCTTTCTTT.

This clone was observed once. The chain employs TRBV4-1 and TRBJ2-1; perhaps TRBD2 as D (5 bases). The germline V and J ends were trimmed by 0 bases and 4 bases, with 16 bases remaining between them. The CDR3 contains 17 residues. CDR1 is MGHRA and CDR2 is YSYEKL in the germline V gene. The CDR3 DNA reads TGCGCCAGCAGCCAAGATCTTAGAGCGGCCTATTACAATGAGCAGTTCTTC. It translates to CASSQDLRAAYYNEQFF.

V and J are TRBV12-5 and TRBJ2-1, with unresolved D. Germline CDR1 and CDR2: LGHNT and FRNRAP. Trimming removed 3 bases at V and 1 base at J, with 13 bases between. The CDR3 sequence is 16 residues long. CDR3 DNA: TGTGCTAGTGGTTTCCCAGCGCCTCCGTCCTACAATGAGCAGTTCTTC. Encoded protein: CASGFPAPPSYNEQFF.